This T cell receptor (beta chain) derives from a study of T cell changes during pregnancy in multiple sclerosis. V lost 3 bases to trimming and J lost 0 bases, with 11 bases between them. The CDR3 loop spans 15 amino acids. Per the germline V gene, CDR1 is LNHDA and CDR2 is SQIVND (reference sequence). Produced via immunoSEQ multiplex PCR; TCRdb's table is partial and in-frame only. The table includes around 85,000 clones, about 89% detected once. This clonotype originated in a female donor in good health, serving as a control in a pregnancy study. Some clones in this sample may be carry-over from other donors' samples. This specimen consisted of PBMCs, obtained in the first trimester of pregnancy. The chain has TRBV19 and TRBJ1-1; D perhaps matches TRBD1 (5 bases). CDR3 in amino acids: CASSMGRGLNTEAFF. CDR3 coding DNA: TGTGCCAGTAGTATGGGGCGGGGCCTGAACACTGAAGCTTTCTTT.